Listed below are T cell receptor beta chains from one sample, sequenced in a study of Ad26.COV2.S vaccination and SARS-CoV-2 variants. TCRdb's copy holds only in-frame clones and misses some; the assay was immunoSEQ multiplex PCR. The sample gives 430,000 or so clones, 75% to 95% of which show up once; 12% is in the top ten. Material: peripheral blood, obtained in a trial of Ad26.COV2.S vaccine versus placebo. These receptors originate from a person between 18 and 65 years old who received the Ad26.COV2.S COVID-19 vaccine or a placebo. The CDR3 runs from the conserved cysteine through the conserved F or W. A D gene is named only where the DNA matches it firmly.

V gene	D gene	J gene	CDR3 DNA	CDR3 protein
TRBV4-1	TRBD1	TRBJ1-4	TGCGCCAGCAGCCAAGCCGGGACAGGGGGGGATGAAAAACTGTTTTTT	CASSQAGTGGDEKLFF
TRBV4-3	-	TRBJ1-1	TGCGCCAGCAGCCAACATACAGGGCTGAACACTGAAGCTTTCTTT	CASSQHTGLNTEAFF
TRBV28	TRBD1	TRBJ1-1	TGTGCCAGCAGTTCACAGGGGTTGAACACTGAAGCTTTCTTT	CASSSQGLNTEAFF
TRBV7-9	-	TRBJ2-7	TGTGCCAGCAGCTTAGTGGCGGGGTCCTCCTACGAGCAGTACTTC	CASSLVAGSSYEQYF
TRBV11-2	TRBD1	TRBJ2-3	TGTGCCAGCAGCCCGAACAGGGGGCGGACAGATACGCAGTATTTT	CASSPNRGRTDTQYF
TRBV6-5	-	TRBJ2-5	TGTGCCAGCTCCTTGGGGGAGACCCAGTACTTC	CASSLGETQYF
TRBV24-1	TRBD2	TRBJ2-1	TGTGCCACCAGTGGCGGGACTAGCGGGAGTTCAGATGAGCAGTTCTTC	CATSGGTSGSSDEQFF
TRBV27	-	TRBJ2-7	TGTGCCAGCAGTTTAGCGGAGTCCTACGAGCAGTACTTC	CASSLAESYEQYF
TRBV7-8	-	TRBJ1-6	TGTGCCAGCAGCTTCCATGGCTCTAATTCACCCCTCCACTTT	CASSFHGSNSPLHF
TRBV27	-	TRBJ2-7	TGTGCCAGCAGTTTTACCGGCACCGGCTACGAGCAGTACTTC	CASSFTGTGYEQYF
TRBV30	-	TRBJ2-5	TGTGCCTGGAGTGGGCGGACCCAGTACTTC	CAWSGRTQYF
TRBV5-4	TRBD2	TRBJ2-3	TGTGCCAGCAGCTTAGGGACTACCAGGGTGCAGTATTTT	CASSLGTTRVQYF
TRBV6-5	TRBD1	TRBJ1-6	TGTGCCAGCAGCCCCACAGGGGGTAATTCACCCCTCCACTTT	CASSPTGGNSPLHF
TRBV7-8	-	TRBJ2-5	TGTGCCAGCAGCTTTATGGGCGGGATCAGTCGAGAGACCCAGTACTTC	CASSFMGGISRETQYF
TRBV13	-	TRBJ1-5	TGTGCCAGCAGCTTAGGTGGCAGGGCCGGCAATCAGCCCCAGCATTTT	CASSLGGRAGNQPQHF
TRBV12-3/TRBV12-4	-	TRBJ1-1	TGTGCCAGCACCATCGACCCCAGACCCGAGGCTTTCTTT	CASTIDPRPEAFF
TRBV28	TRBD2	TRBJ2-7	TGTGCCAGCTTAGAGGAGCGGGAGGGCCCCTCGGACGAGCAGTACTTC	CASLEEREGPSDEQYF
TRBV19	TRBD2	TRBJ2-1	TGTGCCAGTAGTATAGGGCTGATAGCGGGGGCGACCTACAATGAGCAGTTCTTC	CASSIGLIAGATYNEQFF
TRBV30	-	TRBJ1-1	TGTGCCTGCCCATTGGAGGGTTGGACTGAAGCTTTCTTT	CACPLEGWTEAFF
TRBV6-2/TRBV6-3	TRBD1	TRBJ2-7	TGTGCCAGCAGTTCGGGACAGGGGACCTACGAGCAGTACTTC	CASSSGQGTYEQYF
TRBV7-9	TRBD2	TRBJ2-7	TGTGCCAGCAGCGTTAGGACTAGCGGGTTGTTCTACGAGCAGTACTTC	CASSVRTSGLFYEQYF
TRBV7-9	TRBD2	TRBJ2-5	TGTGCCAGCAGCTTAGATTTGGGGCTAGCGGGAGGGACCGAAGAGACCCAGTACTTC	CASSLDLGLAGGTEETQYF
TRBV6-5	TRBD1	TRBJ2-5	TGTGCCAGCAGTCGTGGGACAGGGGGGGAGACCCAGTACTTC	CASSRGTGGETQYF
TRBV6-5	TRBD2	TRBJ2-7	TGTGCCAGCAGCAATGGACTAGCCTACGAGCAGTACTTC	CASSNGLAYEQYF
TRBV18	-	TRBJ2-1	TGTGCCAGCTCACCAGACCCGTTGACCTACAATGAGCAGTTCTTC	CASSPDPLTYNEQFF
TRBV6-2/TRBV6-3	TRBD1	TRBJ2-7	TGTGCCAGCAGTTACGCAGGGGGCCTAGCCTACGAGCAGTACTTC	CASSYAGGLAYEQYF
TRBV4-1	TRBD2	TRBJ2-1	TGCGCCAGCAGCCAAGCCCCGGCTAGCGGAAATGAGCAGTTCTTC	CASSQAPASGNEQFF
TRBV30	TRBD1	TRBJ1-4	TGTGCCTGGAGTAGAGGGACAGGGACTGAAAAACTGTTTTTT	CAWSRGTGTEKLFF